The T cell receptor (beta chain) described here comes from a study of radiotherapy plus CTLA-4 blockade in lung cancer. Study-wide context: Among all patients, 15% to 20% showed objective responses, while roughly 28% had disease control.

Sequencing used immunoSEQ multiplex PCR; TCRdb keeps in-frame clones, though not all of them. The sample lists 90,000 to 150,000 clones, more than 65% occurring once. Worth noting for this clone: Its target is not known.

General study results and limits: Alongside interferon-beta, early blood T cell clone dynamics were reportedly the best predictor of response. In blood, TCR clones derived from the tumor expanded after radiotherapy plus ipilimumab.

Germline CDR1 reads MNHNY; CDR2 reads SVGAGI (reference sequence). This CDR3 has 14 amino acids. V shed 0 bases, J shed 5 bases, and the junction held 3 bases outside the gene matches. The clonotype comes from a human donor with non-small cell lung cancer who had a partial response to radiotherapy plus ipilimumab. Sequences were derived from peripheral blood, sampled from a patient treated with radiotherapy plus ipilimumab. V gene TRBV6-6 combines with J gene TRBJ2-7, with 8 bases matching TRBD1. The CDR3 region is CASSYSTGENEQYV. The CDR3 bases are TGTGCCAGCAGTTACTCGACAGGGGAGAACGAGCAGTACGTC.